Sequencing of this T cell receptor (beta chain) was carried out in a study of a mutant IDH1 vaccine in newly diagnosed glioma. Libraries were prepared by immunoSEQ multiplex PCR; TCRdb keeps only in-frame clonotypes and omits some of them. The data contain 56,000 or so clones, about three quarters of them seen just once; the ten biggest clones take up about 4.9%. Time point here: week 47, end of study. In the vaccine, a single dose held 300 ug of the mutant IDH1 20-mer peptide, along with topical imiquimod. V lost 8 bases and J 7 bases, leaving 15 bases between the germline ends. The germline CDR1 and CDR2 sequences are MNHNS and SASEGT. CDR3 length: 13 residues. Only a few counts were recorded for this clone. The antigen remains unidentified.

The sequence was obtained from a woman aged 40-49 years with glioma. Some clones in this sample may be carry-over from other donors' samples. This rearrangement joins TRBV6-1 to TRBJ1-3, with D possibly matching TRBD1 (6 bases). The sample in question was PBMCs, obtained from a glioma patient whose treatment included an IDH1 peptide vaccine. CDR3 sequence (DNA): TGTGCCAGCTGCGTAGGGGGTACGAACACCATATATTTT. Translated: CASCVGGTNTIYF.